These 22 T cell receptor beta chains were sequenced from one sample in a study of T cells in Graves' hyperthyroidism and ophthalmopathy. Using RNA transcripts as the source, TCR beta CDR3 regions were amplified. In the first-round RT-PCR of the TCR CDR3, the HTBI primer set was used. TCRdb processed the multiplex PCR reads anew with MiXCR; each CDR3 protein has one entry. The sample holds about 350,000 distinct CDR3 sequences, about a sixth seen once. Sequenced sample: blood. The origin of the receptors is a woman in her thirties or forties with Graves' ophthalmopathy.

This clonotype has at least ten counts. The V and J genes are TRBV11-1 and TRBJ2-7; TRBD1 might be the D (6 bases). Germline CDR1 reads SGHAT; CDR2 reads FQDESV (reference sequence). CDR3 size: 17 residues. The V end lost 2 bases, the J end lost 5 bases, and 22 bases lay between the germline ends. CDR3 coding DNA: TGTGCCAGCAGCTTACCGCTCGACAGGTCAGTGAAGGACGAGCAGTACTTC. Amino acid sequence: CASSLPLDRSVKDEQYF.

V is TRBV9 and J is TRBJ2-7; tentatively, D is TRBD2 (6 bases). This CDR3 comprises 15 residues. The V gene's germline CDR1 is SGDLS and CDR2 YYNGEE. Trimming took off 3 bases at V and 2 bases at J, with 15 bases between the two ends. This chain's CDR3 is CASSAAGLGAYEQYF. CDR3 sequence (DNA): TGTGCCAGCAGCGCCGCGGGACTCGGGGCCTACGAGCAGTACTTC.

A few counts support this clonotype. This chain joins TRBV28 and TRBJ2-5; D remains ambiguous. This CDR3 is built from 11 residues. CDR1 MDHEN and CDR2 SYDVKM come from the germline V gene. V was pared by 5 bases and J by 9 bases, with 10 bases between. CDR3 residues: CASSQDGAQYF. The DNA of the CDR3 is TGTGCCAGCAGTCAGGACGGTGCCCAGTACTTC.

The rearrangement joins TRBV13 to TRBJ2-5, with unresolved D. Germline lookup yields CDR1 PRHDT and CDR2 FYEKMQ (reference sequence). The CDR3 is 13 residues long. Trimming took off 4 bases at V and 2 bases at J, with 8 bases between the two ends. The CDR3 sequence is CASSSLLQETQYF. CDR3 in DNA: TGTGCCAGCAGCTCCCTCCTTCAAGAGACCCAGTACTTC.

J is TRBJ1-5 and V is TRBV29-1; D is uncertain. This CDR3 spans 14 amino acids. Germline V lookup: CDR1 SQVTM, CDR2 ANQGSEA. V gave up 6 bases and J gave up 7 bases, with 19 bases separating them. CDR3 region: CSVSKGAVGQPQHF. CDR3 in DNA: TGCAGCGTCTCAAAGGGCGCAGTGGGCCAGCCCCAGCATTTT.

There are many counts of this clonotype. The chain carries TRBV9 and TRBJ2-7, with D tentatively TRBD2 (5 bases). V was cut by 0 bases and J by 4 bases, with 14 bases left in between. The CDR3 has 15 residues. CDR1 SGDLS and CDR2 YYNGEE come from the germline V gene. The CDR3 sequence is CASSVGHGSGYEQYF. CDR3 DNA sequence: TGTGCCAGCAGCGTAGGTCACGGCAGCGGATACGAGCAGTACTTC.

Many counts were recorded for this clonotype. The V gene is TRBV20-1, the J gene TRBJ2-2; D is perhaps TRBD2 (6 bases). The CDR3 is made up of 14 amino acids. V dropped 6 bases and J dropped 0 bases, with 11 bases sitting between them. CDR1 is DFQATT, CDR2 SNEGSKA, per germline (reference sequence). CDR3 bases: TGCAGTGCCTCACGGGAGTCGAACACCGGGGAGCTGTTTTTT. This encodes CSASRESNTGELFF.

On this clonotype itself: The missing conserved phenylalanine or tryptophan at the end of this CDR3 makes a read error likely. CDR3 protein: CASSFYRSSYEQYL. The DNA for the CDR3 is TGTGCCAGCAGTTTTTACAGGAGTTCCTACGAGCAGTACTTG. The chain carries TRBV28 and TRBJ2-7, with a tentative D call TRBD1 (5 bases). Germline CDR1 is MDHEN and CDR2 is SYDVKM. The ends were cut back, 3 bases at V and 1 base at J, with 10 bases in the middle. The CDR3 length is 14 residues.

In its sample, this clonotype was seen a few times. This chain joins TRBV3-1 and TRBJ2-5; D uncertain. Between the trimmed V and J ends, which lost 4 bases and 3 bases, there was a span of 12 bases. The CDR3 has 14 residues. Germline values: CDR1 LGHDT, CDR2 YNNKEL (reference sequence). In DNA, the CDR3 is TGTGCCAGCAGCCCCCCTGGCCCGGAAGAGACCCAGTACTTC. It yields the protein CASSPPGPEETQYF.

Many counts were recorded for this clonotype. The chain recombines TRBV12-3 or TRBV12-4 with TRBJ1-5, with D possibly being TRBD1 (5 bases). Trimming cost V 6 bases and J 3 bases, with 12 bases left between them. The CDR3 length is 14 residues. The CDR3: CASSLGPNNQPQHF. CDR3 in DNA: TGTGCCAGCAGCTTGGGACCTAACAATCAGCCCCAGCATTTT.

This clonotype was detected many times. The genes are TRBV19 and TRBJ1-1; D is perhaps TRBD1 (5 bases). V gave up 7 bases and J gave up 6 bases, with 15 bases separating them. This CDR3 region has 13 residues. The germline gives CDR1 LNHDA, CDR2 SQIVND (reference sequence). CDR3: CASMGGDFPEAFF. CDR3 in DNA: TGTGCCAGTATGGGGGGTGATTTTCCTGAAGCTTTCTTT.

This clonotype occurred many times. The J gene is TRBJ2-5, the V gene TRBV9; 7 nucleotides align to TRBD1. Germline CDR1 and CDR2: SGDLS and YYNGEE. CDR3 length equals 15 residues. V lost 0 bases to trimming and J lost 5 bases; unmatched junction nucleotides: 7. The DNA of the CDR3 is TGTGCCAGCAGCGTAGCTGGGACAGCATTGGAGACCCAGTACTTC. Translating it yields CASSVAGTALETQYF.

This clonotype came up many times. The chain carries TRBV2 and TRBJ2-7, with a weak D call TRBD1 (6 bases). Between the trimmed V and J ends, which lost 5 bases and 4 bases, there was a span of 9 bases. The germline CDR1 and CDR2 sequences are SNHLY and FYNNEI. This CDR3 contains 12 residues. CDR3 protein: CASSTQGYEQYF. Written as DNA, the CDR3 is TGTGCCAGCAGTACTCAGGGGTACGAGCAGTACTTC.

This clonotype was found many times. The chain couples TRBV7-3 to TRBJ2-6; TRBD1 matches at 12 bases. The V gene end was trimmed by 5 bases and the J gene end by 4 bases; junction bases not matched to a gene: 6. The CDR3 is 17 residues long. From germline, CDR1 is SGHTA and CDR2 FQGTGA. The CDR3 loop is CASSAGQGASGANVLTF. DNA for the CDR3: TGTGCCAGCAGCGCGGGACAGGGGGCCTCCGGGGCCAACGTCCTGACTTTC.

This clonotype was recorded at least ten times. This chain uses TRBV6-5 with TRBJ2-7; D is undetermined. Trimming removed 4 bases from V and 4 bases from J, with 8 bases in between. Germline CDR1 MNHEY, CDR2 SVGAGI. The CDR3 totals 12 residues. CDR3 coding DNA: TGTGCCAGCAGTTTAATGGGGTACGAGCAGTACTTC. It codes for CASSLMGYEQYF.

This clonotype was found many times. It may be a read error: a sequence one base away is much more abundant. The chain couples TRBV2 to TRBJ1-1; the D gene is possibly TRBD1 (6 bases). Deletions cut 2 bases from V and 1 base from J, with 8 bases between. Germline values: CDR1 SNHLY, CDR2 FYNNEI. The CDR3 loop spans 14 amino acids. CDR3: CASSEQGKNTEAFF. CDR3 nucleotide sequence: TGTGCCAGCAGTGAACAGGGGAAGAACACTGAAGCTTTCTTT.

This rearrangement joins TRBV12-3 or TRBV12-4 to TRBJ2-2, with TRBD2 matching over 7 bases. With V trimmed by 6 bases and J by 1 base, 14 bases remained unmatched. CDR3 length: 18 amino acids. CDR3 sequence (DNA): TGTGCCAGCAGCACGAGGGGCCTCGGGGGGTGGAACACCGGGGAGCTGTTTTTT. The encoded protein is CASSTRGLGGWNTGELFF.

In this sample, this clonotype turned up many times. The chain carries TRBV5-1 and TRBJ2-7; 8 bases line up with TRBD1. This CDR3 is 15 amino acids long. V lost 2 bases to trimming and J lost 5 bases; unmatched junction nucleotides: 9. Germline CDR1 and CDR2: SGHRS and YFSETQ. In DNA form, the CDR3 reads TGCGCCAGCAGCTTTCTGGCAGGGGGCTGGGACGAGCAGTACTTC. Its translation: CASSFLAGGWDEQYF.

Ten or more counts support this clonotype. This chain uses TRBV29-1 with TRBJ2-2; 10 positions match TRBD1. V was pared by 6 bases and J by 6 bases, with 4 bases of the junction left unmatched. This CDR3 contains 13 residues. Per germline, CDR1 SQVTM and CDR2 ANQGSEA. Written as DNA, the CDR3 is TGCAGCGTAGGGACAGGGGTAGCCGGGGAGCTGTTTTTT. Its translation: CSVGTGVAGELFF.

The chain is built from TRBV4-1 and TRBJ1-2; D possibly corresponds to TRBD1 (5 bases). The CDR3 length is 16 residues. Germline V lookup: CDR1 MGHRA, CDR2 YSYEKL. With 1 base removed from V and 5 bases from J, the gap between germline ends came to 17 bases. The CDR3 sequence is CASSQVVKGWTYGYTF. As DNA, the CDR3 is TGCGCCAGCAGCCAAGTGGTGAAAGGGTGGACATATGGCTACACCTTC.

The sample holds many counts of this clonotype. This chain connects TRBV27 to TRBJ1-1; D is possibly TRBD1 (6 bases). This CDR3 has 15 residues. Germline V gene sequence: CDR1 MNHEY, CDR2 SMNVEV (reference sequence). The V gene lost 2 bases and the J gene lost 4 bases, with 14 bases spanning the gap. CDR3 coding DNA: TGTGCCAGCAGTTTAACAGGGCGGGAGGGCACTGAAGCTTTCTTT. Encoded protein: CASSLTGREGTEAFF.

This clonotype occurred many times. V and J are TRBV11-2 and TRBJ2-4; a possible D gene is TRBD1 (6 bases). CDR1 is SGHAT and CDR2 is FQNNGV in the germline V gene. Trimming removed 5 bases from V and 0 bases from J, with 14 bases in between. The CDR3 runs to 16 residues. DNA for the CDR3: TGTGCCAGCAGCGTCAGGGGACAACTAGCCAAAAACATTCAGTACTTC. Its translation: CASSVRGQLAKNIQYF.